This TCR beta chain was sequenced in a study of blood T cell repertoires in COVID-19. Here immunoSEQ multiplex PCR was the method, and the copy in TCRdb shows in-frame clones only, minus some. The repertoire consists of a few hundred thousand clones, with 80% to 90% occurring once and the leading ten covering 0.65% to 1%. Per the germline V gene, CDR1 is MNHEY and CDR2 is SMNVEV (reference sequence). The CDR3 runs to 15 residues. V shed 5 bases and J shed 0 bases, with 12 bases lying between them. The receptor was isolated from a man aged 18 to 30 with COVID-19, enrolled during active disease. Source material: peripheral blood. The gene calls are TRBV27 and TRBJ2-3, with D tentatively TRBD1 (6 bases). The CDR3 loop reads CASSPTQGSTDTQYF. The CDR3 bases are TGTGCCAGCAGTCCCACACAGGGTAGCACAGATACGCAGTATTTT.